This is a list of T cell receptor beta chains from one sample in a study of blood T cell repertoires in COVID-19. Sequenced by immunoSEQ multiplex PCR; TCRdb stores in-frame clones only, minus some. The sample contains some 400,000 clones, almost 90% of which appear only once. The sequencing input was peripheral blood. The origin of the receptors is a man in his late teens or twenties with active or convalescent COVID-19. Both conserved end residues are part of each CDR3. The order of the fields is V gene, CDR3 protein.

>TRBV5-8
CASSSTGGGQPQHF
>TRBV7-8
CASSLVRTTNEKLFF
>TRBV6-4
CASSERGTTYNEQFF
>TRBV9
CASSVDGGLAKNIQYF
>TRBV6-2/TRBV6-3
CASSYGVSSNQPQHF
>TRBV4-3
CASSTQPQGSSYNSPLHF
>TRBV19
CASIKTGADYGYTF
>TRBV5-4
CASSQGQVDPYYNSPLHF
>TRBV29-1
CSVEFDGELNTEAFF
>TRBV20-1
CSASLGLAGAEKQFF
>TRBV6-1
CASSEWTGTGTEAFF